A selection of T cell receptor beta chains follows, all from one sample in a study of PD-1 blockade in classical Hodgkin lymphoma. Sequencing used immunoSEQ multiplex PCR; TCRdb keeps in-frame clones, though not all of them. The sample lists around 40,000 clones, just under 80% occurring once. The input for sequencing was peripheral blood mononuclear cells (PBMCs), taken at baseline. The receptors shown here come from a human donor with classical Hodgkin lymphoma. Both conserved end residues are part of each CDR3. Fields, in order: J gene, clone size, D gene, CDR3 length, V gene, CDR3 protein, CDR3 DNA. D genes are given only for firm matches. Clone size, where shown, is once, few, many, or a class for clones that have expanded.

j_call: TRBJ1-2
clone_size: -
d_call: -
cdr3_length: 16
v_call: TRBV11-2
cdr3_aa: CASSLGRTLSGYGYTF
cdr3_nt: TGTGCCAGCAGCTTAGGACGGACCCTATCCGGATATGGCTACACCTTC

j_call: TRBJ1-5
clone_size: many
d_call: TRBD1
cdr3_length: 16
v_call: TRBV7-2
cdr3_aa: CASSLRGTGSYQPQHF
cdr3_nt: TGTGCCAGCAGCTTAAGGGGGACAGGATCTTATCAGCCCCAGCATTTT

j_call: TRBJ2-7
clone_size: once
d_call: TRBD1
cdr3_length: 15
v_call: TRBV15
cdr3_aa: CATSRSGTGSYEQYF
cdr3_nt: TGTGCCACCAGCCGCTCCGGGACAGGGTCCTACGAGCAGTACTTC

j_call: TRBJ2-3
clone_size: -
d_call: -
cdr3_length: 12
v_call: TRBV29-1
cdr3_aa: CSVEDLLDTQYF
cdr3_nt: TGCAGCGTTGAAGACCTTCTAGATACGCAGTATTTT

j_call: TRBJ1-2
clone_size: -
d_call: -
cdr3_length: 14
v_call: TRBV19
cdr3_aa: CASSIGSGSYGYTF
cdr3_nt: TGTGCCAGTAGTATAGGGTCAGGTTCCTATGGCTACACCTTC

j_call: TRBJ1-6
clone_size: -
d_call: -
cdr3_length: 16
v_call: TRBV27
cdr3_aa: CASSPDGSSYNSPLHF
cdr3_nt: TGTGCCAGCAGTCCAGACGGGAGCTCCTATAATTCACCCCTCCACTTT

j_call: TRBJ1-2
clone_size: -
d_call: -
cdr3_length: 17
v_call: TRBV4-3
cdr3_aa: CASSQGSGQEDNYGYTF
cdr3_nt: TGCGCCAGCAGCCAAGGGAGCGGGCAGGAGGACAACTATGGCTACACCTTC

j_call: TRBJ2-2
clone_size: -
d_call: TRBD2
cdr3_length: 15
v_call: TRBV5-6
cdr3_aa: CASSLGGGNTGELFF
cdr3_nt: TGTGCCAGCAGCTTGGGGGGGGGAAACACCGGGGAGCTGTTTTTT

j_call: TRBJ2-7
clone_size: -
d_call: -
cdr3_length: 12
v_call: TRBV2
cdr3_aa: CASRASSYEQCF
cdr3_nt: TGTGCCAGCAGGGCCAGTTCCTACGAGCAGTGCTTC

j_call: TRBJ2-5
clone_size: -
d_call: -
cdr3_length: 14
v_call: TRBV5-6
cdr3_aa: CASSLGAAGETQYF
cdr3_nt: TGTGCCAGCAGCTTGGGGGCGGCCGGGGAGACCCAGTACTTC

j_call: TRBJ1-1
clone_size: -
d_call: -
cdr3_length: 12
v_call: TRBV2
cdr3_aa: CASSDINTEAFF
cdr3_nt: TGTGCCAGCAGTGACATCAACACTGAAGCTTTCTTT

j_call: TRBJ2-1
clone_size: -
d_call: TRBD2
cdr3_length: 16
v_call: TRBV4-3
cdr3_aa: CASSQGLAGAYNEQFF
cdr3_nt: TGCGCCAGCAGCCAAGGACTAGCGGGGGCCTACAATGAGCAGTTCTTC

j_call: TRBJ2-2
clone_size: -
d_call: -
cdr3_length: 13
v_call: TRBV4-1
cdr3_aa: CASSLRVTGELFF
cdr3_nt: TGCGCCAGCAGCCTCAGGGTTACCGGGGAGCTGTTTTTT

j_call: TRBJ1-5
clone_size: -
d_call: TRBD1
cdr3_length: 14
v_call: TRBV10-3
cdr3_aa: CAISEDRDNQPQHF
cdr3_nt: TGTGCCATCAGTGAGGACAGGGACAATCAGCCCCAGCATTTT

j_call: TRBJ2-2
clone_size: -
d_call: TRBD1
cdr3_length: 18
v_call: TRBV27
cdr3_aa: CASRRGTGGALNTGELFF
cdr3_nt: TGTGCCAGCAGACGCGGGACAGGGGGCGCTTTAAACACCGGGGAGCTGTTTTTT

j_call: TRBJ2-5
clone_size: -
d_call: TRBD2
cdr3_length: 20
v_call: TRBV14
cdr3_aa: CASSLPLKASGGIKRETQYF
cdr3_nt: TGTGCCAGCAGCCTCCCCTTAAAGGCTAGCGGGGGGATAAAGAGAGAGACCCAGTACTTC

j_call: TRBJ2-5
clone_size: -
d_call: -
cdr3_length: 10
v_call: TRBV20-1
cdr3_aa: CSARQETQYF
cdr3_nt: TGCAGTGCCCGACAAGAGACCCAGTACTTC

j_call: TRBJ1-5
clone_size: -
d_call: -
cdr3_length: 15
v_call: TRBV6-1
cdr3_aa: CASSGTFPTVGPQHF
cdr3_nt: TGTGCCAGCAGCGGGACGTTCCCTACCGTTGGACCCCAGCATTTT

j_call: TRBJ2-2
clone_size: -
d_call: -
cdr3_length: 15
v_call: TRBV27
cdr3_aa: CASSLDRTGTGELFF
cdr3_nt: TGTGCCAGCAGTTTAGATCGGACGGGAACCGGGGAGCTGTTTTTT

j_call: TRBJ1-4
clone_size: -
d_call: -
cdr3_length: 16
v_call: TRBV5-1
cdr3_aa: CASSPNRWATNEKLFF
cdr3_nt: TGCGCCAGCAGCCCGAACCGATGGGCAACTAATGAAAAACTGTTTTTT